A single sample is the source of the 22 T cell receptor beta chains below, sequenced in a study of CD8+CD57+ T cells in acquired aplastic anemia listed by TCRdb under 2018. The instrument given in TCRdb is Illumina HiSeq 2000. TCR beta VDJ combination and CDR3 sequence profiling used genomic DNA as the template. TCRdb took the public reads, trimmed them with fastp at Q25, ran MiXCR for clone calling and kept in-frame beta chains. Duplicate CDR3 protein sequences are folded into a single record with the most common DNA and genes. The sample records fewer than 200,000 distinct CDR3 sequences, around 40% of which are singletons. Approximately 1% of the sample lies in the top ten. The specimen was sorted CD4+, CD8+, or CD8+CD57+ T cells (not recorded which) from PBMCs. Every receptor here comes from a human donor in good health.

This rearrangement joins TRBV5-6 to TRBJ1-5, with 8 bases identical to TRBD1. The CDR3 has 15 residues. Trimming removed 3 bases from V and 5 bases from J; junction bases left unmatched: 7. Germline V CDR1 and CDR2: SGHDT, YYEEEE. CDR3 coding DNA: TGTGCCAGCAGCTGGATGGAGACAGGGGATCAGCCCCAGCATTTT. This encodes CASSWMETGDQPQHF.

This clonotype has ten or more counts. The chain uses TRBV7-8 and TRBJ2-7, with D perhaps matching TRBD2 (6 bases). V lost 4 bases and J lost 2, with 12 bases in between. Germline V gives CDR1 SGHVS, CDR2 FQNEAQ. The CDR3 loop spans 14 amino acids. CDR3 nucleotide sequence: TGTGCCAGCAGCTCCCCGGGGGAGCCCTACGAGCAGTACTTC. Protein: CASSSPGEPYEQYF. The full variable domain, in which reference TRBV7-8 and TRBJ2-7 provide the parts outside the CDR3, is GAGVSQSPRYKVAKRGQDVALRCDPISGHVSLFWYQQALGQGPEFLTYFQNEAQLDKSGLPSDRFFAERPEGSVSTLKIQRTQQEDSAVYLCASSSPGEPYEQYFGPGTRLTVT.

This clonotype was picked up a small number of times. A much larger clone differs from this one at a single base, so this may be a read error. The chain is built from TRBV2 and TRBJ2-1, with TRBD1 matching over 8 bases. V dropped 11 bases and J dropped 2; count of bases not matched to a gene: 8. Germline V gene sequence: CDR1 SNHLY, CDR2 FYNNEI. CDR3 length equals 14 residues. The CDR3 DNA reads TGTGCCGGCACACCGGGACAGGCCTACAATGAGCAGTTCTTC. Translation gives CAGTPGQAYNEQFF.

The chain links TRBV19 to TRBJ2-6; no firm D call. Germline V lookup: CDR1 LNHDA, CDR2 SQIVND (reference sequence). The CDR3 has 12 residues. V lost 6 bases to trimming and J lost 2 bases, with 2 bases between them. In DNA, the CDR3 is TGTGCCAGTAGGACTGGGGCCAACGTCCTGACTTTC. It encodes CASRTGANVLTF.

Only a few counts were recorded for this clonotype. Written as DNA, the CDR3 is TGTGCCAGCAGCCTTCTAGCGAACACAGATACGCAGTATTTT. Protein: CASSLLANTDTQYF. V and J are TRBV7-3 and TRBJ2-3; maybe TRBD2 (6 bases). V lost 5 bases, J lost 2 bases, and 11 bases lay in between. Germline V CDR1 and CDR2: SGHTA, FQGTGA. This CDR3 spans 14 amino acids.

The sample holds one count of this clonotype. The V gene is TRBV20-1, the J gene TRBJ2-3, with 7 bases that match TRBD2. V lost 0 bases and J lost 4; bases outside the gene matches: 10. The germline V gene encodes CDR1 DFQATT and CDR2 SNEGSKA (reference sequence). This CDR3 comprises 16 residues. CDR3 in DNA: TGCAGTGCTAGAGATGAGGCGGGACTACAGTCAGATACGCAGTATTTT. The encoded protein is CSARDEAGLQSDTQYF.

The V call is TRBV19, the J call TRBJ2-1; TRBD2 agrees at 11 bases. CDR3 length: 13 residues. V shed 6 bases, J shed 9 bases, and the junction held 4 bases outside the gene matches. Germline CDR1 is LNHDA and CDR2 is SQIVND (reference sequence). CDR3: CASRLAGVSEQFF. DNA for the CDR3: TGTGCCAGTAGACTAGCGGGAGTGAGTGAGCAGTTCTTC.

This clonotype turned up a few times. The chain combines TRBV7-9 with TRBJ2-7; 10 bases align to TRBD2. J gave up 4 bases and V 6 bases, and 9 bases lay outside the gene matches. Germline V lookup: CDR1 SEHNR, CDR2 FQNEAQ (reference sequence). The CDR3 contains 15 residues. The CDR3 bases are TGTGCCAGCAGTGGCCGTGGTAGCGGGGGGTACGAGCAGTACTTC. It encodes CASSGRGSGGYEQYF.

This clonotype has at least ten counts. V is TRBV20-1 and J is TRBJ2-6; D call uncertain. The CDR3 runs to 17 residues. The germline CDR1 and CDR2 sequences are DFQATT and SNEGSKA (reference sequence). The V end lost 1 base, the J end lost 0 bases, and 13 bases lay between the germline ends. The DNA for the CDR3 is TGCAGTGCTAGAGCTAGGGCGGATACCTCTGGGGCCAACGTCCTGACTTTC. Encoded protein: CSARARADTSGANVLTF.

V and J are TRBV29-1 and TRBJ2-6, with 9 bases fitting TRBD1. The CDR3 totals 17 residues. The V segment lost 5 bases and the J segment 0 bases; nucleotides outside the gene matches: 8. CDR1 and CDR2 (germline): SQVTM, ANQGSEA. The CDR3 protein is CSVRWGGQGSGANVLTF. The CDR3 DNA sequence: TGCAGCGTTCGCTGGGGGGGACAGGGCTCTGGGGCCAACGTCCTGACTTTC.

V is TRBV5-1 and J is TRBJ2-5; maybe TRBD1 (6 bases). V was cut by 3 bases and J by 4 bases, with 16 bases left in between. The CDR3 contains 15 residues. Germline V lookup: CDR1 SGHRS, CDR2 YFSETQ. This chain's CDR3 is CASSSQQGWVETQYF. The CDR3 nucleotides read TGCGCCAGCAGCTCGCAACAGGGTTGGGTAGAGACCCAGTACTTC.

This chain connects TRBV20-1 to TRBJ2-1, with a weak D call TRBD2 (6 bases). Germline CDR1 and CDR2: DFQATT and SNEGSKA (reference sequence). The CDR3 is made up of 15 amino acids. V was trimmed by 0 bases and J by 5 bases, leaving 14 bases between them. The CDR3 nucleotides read TGCAGTGCTAGAGATGTAAGCGGGTTGAACAATGAGCAGTTCTTC. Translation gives CSARDVSGLNNEQFF.

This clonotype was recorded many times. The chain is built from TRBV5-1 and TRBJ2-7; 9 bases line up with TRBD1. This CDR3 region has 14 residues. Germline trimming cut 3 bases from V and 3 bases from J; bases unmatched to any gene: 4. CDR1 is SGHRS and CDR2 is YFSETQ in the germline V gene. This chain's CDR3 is CASSSPDRGYEQYF. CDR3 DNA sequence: TGCGCCAGCAGCTCCCCGGACAGGGGCTACGAGCAGTACTTC.

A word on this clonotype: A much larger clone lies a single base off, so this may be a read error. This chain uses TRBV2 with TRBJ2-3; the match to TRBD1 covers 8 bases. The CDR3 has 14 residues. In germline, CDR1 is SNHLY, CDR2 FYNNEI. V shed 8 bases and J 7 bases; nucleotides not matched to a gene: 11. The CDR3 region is CASGFQGAGYTQYF. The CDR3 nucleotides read TGTGCCAGCGGTTTTCAGGGGGCGGGATATACGCAGTATTTT. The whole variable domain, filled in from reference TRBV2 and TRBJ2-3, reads EPEVTQTPSHQVTQMGQEVILRCVPISNHLYFYWYRQILGQKVEFLVSFYNNEISEKSEIFDDQFSVERPDGSNFTLKIRSTKLEDSAMYFCASGFQGAGYTQYFGPGTRLTVL.

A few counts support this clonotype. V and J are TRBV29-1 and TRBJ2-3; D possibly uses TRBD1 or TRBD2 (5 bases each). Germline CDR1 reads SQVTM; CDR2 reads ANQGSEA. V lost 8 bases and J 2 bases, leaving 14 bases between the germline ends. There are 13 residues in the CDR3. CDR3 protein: CSTCMGTTDTQYF. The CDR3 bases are TGCAGCACCTGCATGGGGACCACAGATACGCAGTATTTT.

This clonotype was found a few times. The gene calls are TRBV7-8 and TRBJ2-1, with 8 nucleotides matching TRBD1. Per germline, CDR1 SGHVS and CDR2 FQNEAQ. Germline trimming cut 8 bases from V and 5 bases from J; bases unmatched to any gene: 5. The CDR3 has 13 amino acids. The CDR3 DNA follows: TGTGCCAGCGGCAGGGGGCGCGACAATGAGCAGTTCTTC. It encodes CASGRGRDNEQFF.

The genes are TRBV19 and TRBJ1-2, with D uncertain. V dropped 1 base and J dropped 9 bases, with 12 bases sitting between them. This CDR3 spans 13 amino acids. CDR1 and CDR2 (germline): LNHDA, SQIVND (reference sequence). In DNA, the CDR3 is TGTGCCAGTAGTATAGGGACCGTCCCCAGCTACACCTTC. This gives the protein CASSIGTVPSYTF.

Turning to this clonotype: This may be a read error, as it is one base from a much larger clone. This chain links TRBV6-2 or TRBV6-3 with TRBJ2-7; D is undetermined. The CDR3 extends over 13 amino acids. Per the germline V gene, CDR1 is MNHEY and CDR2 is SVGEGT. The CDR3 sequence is CGSSYTLQYEQYF. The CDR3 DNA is TGTGGCAGCAGTTACACTCTTCAGTACGAGCAGTACTTC.

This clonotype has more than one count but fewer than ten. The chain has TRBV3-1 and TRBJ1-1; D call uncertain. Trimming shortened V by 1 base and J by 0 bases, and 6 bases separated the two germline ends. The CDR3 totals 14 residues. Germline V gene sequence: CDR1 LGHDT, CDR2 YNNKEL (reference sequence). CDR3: CASSQGQLNTEAFF. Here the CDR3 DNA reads TGTGCCAGCAGCCAAGGACAATTGAACACTGAAGCTTTCTTT. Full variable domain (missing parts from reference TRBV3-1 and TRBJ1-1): DTAVSQTPKYLVTQMGNDKSIKCEQNLGHDTMYWYKQDSKKFLKIMFSYNNKELIINETVPNRFSPKSPDKAHLNLHINSLELGDSAVYFCASSQGQLNTEAFFGQGTRLTVV.

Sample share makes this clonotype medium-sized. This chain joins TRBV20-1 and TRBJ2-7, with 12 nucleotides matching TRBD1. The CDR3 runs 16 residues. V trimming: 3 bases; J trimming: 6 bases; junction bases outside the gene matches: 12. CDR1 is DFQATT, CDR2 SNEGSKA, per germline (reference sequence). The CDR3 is CSASLTGTGGTSEQYF. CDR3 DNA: TGCAGTGCTAGCCTAACCGGGACAGGGGGCACATCCGAGCAGTACTTC.

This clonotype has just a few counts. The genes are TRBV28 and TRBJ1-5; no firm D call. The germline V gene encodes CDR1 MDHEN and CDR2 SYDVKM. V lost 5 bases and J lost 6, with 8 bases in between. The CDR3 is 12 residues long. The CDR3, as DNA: TGTGCCAGCAGTACTAGAAGTCAGCCCCAGCATTTT. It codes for CASSTRSQPQHF. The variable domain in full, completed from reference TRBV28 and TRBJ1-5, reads DVKVTQSSRYLVKRTGEKVFLECVQDMDHENMFWYRQDPGLGLRLIYFSYDVKMKEKGDIPEGYSVSREKKERFSLILESASTNQTSMYLCASSTRSQPQHFGDGTRLSIL.

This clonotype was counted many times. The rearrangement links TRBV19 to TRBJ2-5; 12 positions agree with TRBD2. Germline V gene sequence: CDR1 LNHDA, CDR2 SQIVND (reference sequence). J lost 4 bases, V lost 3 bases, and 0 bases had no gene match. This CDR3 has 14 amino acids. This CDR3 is CASSMGLAGETQYF. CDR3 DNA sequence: TGTGCCAGTAGTATGGGACTAGCGGGAGAGACCCAGTACTTC.